These T cell receptor beta chains were read from a single sample in a study of blood T cell repertoires in COVID-19. Profiled with immunoSEQ multiplex PCR; TCRdb holds only in-frame clones, not every one. The sample holds tens of thousands of clones, about 90% seen once. Source material: peripheral blood. The source of these receptors is a human donor with acute or convalescent COVID-19. The donor label of this sample is uncertain. Each CDR3 is given with its conserved first and last residue. The D gene is left open where the match is weak. Clone size is given for some rows only: seen once, a few or many times, or a class if the clone is expanded.

cdr3_aa cdr3_nt j_call v_call clone_size d_call
CASSLGNRGQETQYF TGTGCCAGCAGTCTCGGAAACAGGGGCCAAGAGACCCAGTACTTC TRBJ2-5 TRBV7-3 . TRBD1
CASSATGSGYTF TGTGCCAGCAGCGCTACAGGGAGTGGCTACACCTTC TRBJ1-2 TRBV2 . .
CASSLTAGVNTEAFF TGTGCCAGCAGTTTAACCGCAGGGGTCAACACTGAAGCTTTCTTT TRBJ1-1 TRBV27 . .
CASRTGGAEDEKLFF TGTGCCAGCAGAACAGGGGGCGCGGAGGATGAAAAACTGTTTTTT TRBJ1-4 TRBV27 few TRBD1
CSASPDTEAFF TGCAGTGCTAGCCCGGACACTGAAGCTTTCTTT TRBJ1-1 TRBV20-1 few .
CASSARSPTNEKLFF TGTGCCAGCAGCGCCCGAAGCCCAACTAATGAAAAACTGTTTTTT TRBJ1-4 TRBV5-4 . .
CASSLQAGPSYF TGTGCCAGCTCACTCCAAGCGGGGCCTAGTTATTTT TRBJ2-3 TRBV18 . TRBD2
CASSLGWAGGQETQYF TGTGCCAGTAGCCTAGGGTGGGCGGGGGGCCAAGAGACCCAGTACTTC TRBJ2-5 TRBV19 . TRBD2
CASSYNLNEQFF TGTGCCAGCAGCTACAACCTCAATGAGCAGTTCTTC TRBJ2-1 TRBV3-1/TRBV3-2 once .
CASSIAGRMEHTIYF TGTGCCAGTAGTATAGCAGGGAGGATGGAGCACACCATATATTTT TRBJ1-3 TRBV19 few .
CASSQGSLNEKLFF TGTGCCAGCAGCCAAGGATCTCTAAATGAAAAACTGTTTTTT TRBJ1-4 TRBV4-2 . .
CASSQQGRPVNSPLHF TGTGCCAGCAGCCAGCAGGGGCGCCCGGTAAATTCACCCCTCCACTTT TRBJ1-6 TRBV3-1/TRBV3-2 once .
CAWSVLRGGTNTGELFF TGTGCCTGGAGTGTACTACGGGGAGGAACGAACACCGGGGAGCTGTTTTTT TRBJ2-2 TRBV30 . .
CASSVVSADTQYF TGTGCCAGCAGCGTAGTTAGCGCAGATACGCAGTATTTT TRBJ2-3 TRBV9 . .
CASLPWAGGQPQHF TGTGCCAGCCTTCCCTGGGCAGGGGGGCAGCCCCAGCATTTT TRBJ1-5 TRBV28 . TRBD1
CASRPDRAGNQPQHF TGTGCCAGCAGACCTGACAGGGCTGGCAATCAGCCCCAGCATTTT TRBJ1-5 TRBV6-6 few TRBD1
CASSVEFTGGPTDTQYF TGTGCCAGCAGCGTCGAATTTACGGGAGGGCCGACAGATACGCAGTATTTT TRBJ2-3 TRBV9 . TRBD2